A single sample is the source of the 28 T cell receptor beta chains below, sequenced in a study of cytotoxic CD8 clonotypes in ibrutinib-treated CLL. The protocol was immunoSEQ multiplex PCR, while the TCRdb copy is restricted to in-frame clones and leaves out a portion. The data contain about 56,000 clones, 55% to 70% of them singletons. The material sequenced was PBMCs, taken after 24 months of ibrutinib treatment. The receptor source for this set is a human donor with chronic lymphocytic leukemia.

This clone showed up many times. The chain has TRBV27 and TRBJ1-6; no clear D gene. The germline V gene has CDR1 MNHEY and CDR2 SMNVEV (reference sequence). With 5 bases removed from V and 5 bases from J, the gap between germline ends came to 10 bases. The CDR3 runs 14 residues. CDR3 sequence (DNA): TGTGCCAGCAGTACCACAGCTGATAATTCACCCCTCCACTTT. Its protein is CASSTTADNSPLHF.

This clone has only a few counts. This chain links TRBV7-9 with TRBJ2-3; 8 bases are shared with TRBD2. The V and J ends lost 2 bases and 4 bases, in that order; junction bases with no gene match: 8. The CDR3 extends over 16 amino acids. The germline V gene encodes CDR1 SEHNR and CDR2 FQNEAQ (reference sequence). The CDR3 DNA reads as TGTGCCAGCAGCTTAAAGGTCCCGGGACTAGCAGATACGCAGTATTTT. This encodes CASSLKVPGLADTQYF.

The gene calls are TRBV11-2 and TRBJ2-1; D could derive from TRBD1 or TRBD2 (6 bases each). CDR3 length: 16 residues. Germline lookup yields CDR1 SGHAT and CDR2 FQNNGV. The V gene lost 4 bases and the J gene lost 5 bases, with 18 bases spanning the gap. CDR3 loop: CASSWGSWGAHNEQFF. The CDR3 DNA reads TGTGCCAGCAGCTGGGGCTCGTGGGGGGCACACAATGAGCAGTTCTTC.

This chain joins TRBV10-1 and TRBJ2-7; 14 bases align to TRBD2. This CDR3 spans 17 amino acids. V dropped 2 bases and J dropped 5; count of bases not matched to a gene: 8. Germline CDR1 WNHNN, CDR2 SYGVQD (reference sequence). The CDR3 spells CASSEPGTSGSGDEQYF. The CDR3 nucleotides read TGCGCCAGCAGTGAGCCTGGGACTAGCGGGAGTGGCGACGAGCAGTACTTC.

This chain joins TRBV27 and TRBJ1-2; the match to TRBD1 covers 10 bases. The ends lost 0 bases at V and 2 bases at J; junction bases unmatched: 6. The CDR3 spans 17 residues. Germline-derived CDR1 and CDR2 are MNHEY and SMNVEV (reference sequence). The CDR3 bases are TGTGCCAGCAGTTTATCCAAAGGGACAGGGGCCAACTATGGCTACACCTTC. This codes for CASSLSKGTGANYGYTF.

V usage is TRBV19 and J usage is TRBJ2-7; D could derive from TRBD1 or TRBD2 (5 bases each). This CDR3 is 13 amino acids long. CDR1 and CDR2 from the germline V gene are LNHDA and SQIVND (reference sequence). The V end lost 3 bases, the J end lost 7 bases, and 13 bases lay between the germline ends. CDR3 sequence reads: CASSIGGPGEQYV. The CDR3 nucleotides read TGTGCCAGTAGTATTGGGGGTCCGGGAGAGCAGTACGTC.

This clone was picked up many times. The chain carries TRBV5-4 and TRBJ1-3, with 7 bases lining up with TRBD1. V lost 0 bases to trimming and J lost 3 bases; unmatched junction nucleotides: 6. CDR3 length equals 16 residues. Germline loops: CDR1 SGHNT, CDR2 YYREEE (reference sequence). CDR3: CASSLDRGSGGNTIYF. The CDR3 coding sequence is TGTGCCAGCAGCTTGGACAGGGGAAGTGGTGGAAACACCATATATTTT.

CDR3 in DNA: TGTGCCAGCAGCCGACGGGGGGGCTTCCCCCGCACAGATACGCAGTATTTT. It is translated as CASSRRGGFPRTDTQYF. The chain is built from TRBV5-5 and TRBJ2-3; 8 bases align to TRBD2. J lost 1 base, V lost 4 bases, and 11 bases had no gene match. CDR1 and CDR2 (germline): SGHKS, YYEKEE (reference sequence). The CDR3 runs to 17 residues.

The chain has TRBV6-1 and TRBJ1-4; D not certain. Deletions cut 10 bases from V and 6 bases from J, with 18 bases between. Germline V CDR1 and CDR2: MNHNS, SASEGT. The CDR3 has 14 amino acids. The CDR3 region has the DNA TGTGCCACCACGGACGAGGGTTGGTATGAAAAACTGTTTTTT. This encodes CATTDEGWYEKLFF.

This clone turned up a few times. The CDR3 is CASSQTASYEQYF. CDR3 DNA: TGTGCCAGCAGTCAGACCGCTTCCTACGAGCAGTACTTC. This rearrangement joins TRBV6-6 to TRBJ2-7; D remains unclear. The CDR3 is 13 amino acids. CDR1 and CDR2 (germline): MNHNY, SVGAGI (reference sequence). V lost 5 bases, J lost 1 base, and 9 bases lay in between.

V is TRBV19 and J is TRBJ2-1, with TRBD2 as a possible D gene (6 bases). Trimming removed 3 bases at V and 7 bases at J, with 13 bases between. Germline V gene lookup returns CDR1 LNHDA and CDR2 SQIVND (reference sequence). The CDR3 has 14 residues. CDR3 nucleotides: TGTGCCAGTAGTATTTTACTAGCAGGTAATGAGCAGTTCTTC. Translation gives CASSILLAGNEQFF.

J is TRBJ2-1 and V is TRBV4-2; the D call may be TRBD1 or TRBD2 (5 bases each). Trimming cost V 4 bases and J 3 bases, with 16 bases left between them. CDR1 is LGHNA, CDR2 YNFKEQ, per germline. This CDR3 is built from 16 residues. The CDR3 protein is CASSPSQGEGYNEQFF. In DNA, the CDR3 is TGTGCCAGCAGCCCGAGCCAGGGTGAGGGCTACAATGAGCAGTTCTTC.

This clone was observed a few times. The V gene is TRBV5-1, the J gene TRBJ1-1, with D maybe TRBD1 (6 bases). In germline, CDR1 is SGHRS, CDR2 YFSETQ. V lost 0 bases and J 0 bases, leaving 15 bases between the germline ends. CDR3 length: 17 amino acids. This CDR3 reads CASSLGGQRLLNTEAFF. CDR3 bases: TGCGCCAGCAGCTTGGGCGGACAGAGACTTTTGAACACTGAAGCTTTCTTT.

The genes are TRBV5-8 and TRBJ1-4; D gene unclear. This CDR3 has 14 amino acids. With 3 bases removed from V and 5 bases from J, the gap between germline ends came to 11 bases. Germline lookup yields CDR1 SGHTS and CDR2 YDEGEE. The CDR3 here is CASSSRERNEKLFF. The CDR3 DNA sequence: TGTGCCAGCAGCTCCCGTGAAAGGAATGAAAAACTGTTTTTT.

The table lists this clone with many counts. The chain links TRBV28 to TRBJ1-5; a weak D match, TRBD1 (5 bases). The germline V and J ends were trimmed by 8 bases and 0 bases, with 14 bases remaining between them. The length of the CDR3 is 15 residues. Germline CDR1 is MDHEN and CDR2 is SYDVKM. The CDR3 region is CASRGAYYSNQPQHF. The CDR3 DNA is TGTGCCAGCCGTGGGGCGTATTATAGCAATCAGCCCCAGCATTTT.

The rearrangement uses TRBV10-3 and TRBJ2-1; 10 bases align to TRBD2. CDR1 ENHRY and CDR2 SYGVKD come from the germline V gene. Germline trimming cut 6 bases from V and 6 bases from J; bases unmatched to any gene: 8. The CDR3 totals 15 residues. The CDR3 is CAIRGASGRGNEQFF. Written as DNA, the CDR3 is TGTGCCATCAGGGGGGCTAGCGGGAGAGGCAATGAGCAGTTCTTC.

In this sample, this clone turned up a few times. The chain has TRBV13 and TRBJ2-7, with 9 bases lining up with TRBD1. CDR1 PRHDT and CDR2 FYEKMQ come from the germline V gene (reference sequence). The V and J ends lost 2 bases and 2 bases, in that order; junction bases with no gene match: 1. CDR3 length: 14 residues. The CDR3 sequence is CASSLRTGAYEQYF. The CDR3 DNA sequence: TGTGCCAGCAGCTTAAGGACAGGGGCCTACGAGCAGTACTTC.

The CDR3 nucleotides are TGTGCCAGCAGCGCGGGGGCCGCAGATACGCAGTATTTT. It translates to CASSAGAADTQYF. V and J are TRBV5-6 and TRBJ2-3; possibly TRBD2 for D (7 bases). The CDR3 is 13 amino acids. The germline gives CDR1 SGHDT, CDR2 YYEEEE. Trimming took off 4 bases at V and 4 bases at J, with 10 bases between the two ends.

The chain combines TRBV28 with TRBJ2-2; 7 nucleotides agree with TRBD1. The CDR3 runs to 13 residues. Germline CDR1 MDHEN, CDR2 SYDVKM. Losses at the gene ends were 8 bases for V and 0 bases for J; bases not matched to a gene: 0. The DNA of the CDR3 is TGTGCCAGCGACAGGGCGAACACCGGGGAGCTGTTTTTT. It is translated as CASDRANTGELFF.

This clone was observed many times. The CDR3 region has the DNA TGTGCCAGCAGCTTATTTTCTAGCGGGACCGGGGAGCTGTTTTTT. As protein: CASSLFSSGTGELFF. V and J are TRBV11-2 and TRBJ2-2; 8 bases map to TRBD2. The CDR3 loop spans 15 amino acids. Germline V CDR1 and CDR2: SGHAT, FQNNGV. V gave up 2 bases and J gave up 5 bases; unmatched junction bases: 4.

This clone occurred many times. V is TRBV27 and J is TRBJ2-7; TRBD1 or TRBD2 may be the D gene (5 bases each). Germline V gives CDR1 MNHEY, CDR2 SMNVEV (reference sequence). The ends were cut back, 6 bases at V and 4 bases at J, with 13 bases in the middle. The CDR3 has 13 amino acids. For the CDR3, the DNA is TGTGCCAGCAGCCCGGGACCCCTGTACGAGCAGTACGTC. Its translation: CASSPGPLYEQYV.

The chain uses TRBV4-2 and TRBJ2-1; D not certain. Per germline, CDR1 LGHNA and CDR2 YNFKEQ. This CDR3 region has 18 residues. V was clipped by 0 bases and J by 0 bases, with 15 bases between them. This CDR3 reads CASSQDIRAFSSYNEQFF. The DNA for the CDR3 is TGTGCCAGCAGCCAAGATATCCGGGCCTTCAGCTCCTACAATGAGCAGTTCTTC.

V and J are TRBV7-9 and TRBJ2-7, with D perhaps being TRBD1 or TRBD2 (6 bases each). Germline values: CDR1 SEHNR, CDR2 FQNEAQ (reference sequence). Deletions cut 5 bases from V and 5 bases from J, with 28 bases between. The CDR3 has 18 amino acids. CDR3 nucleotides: TGTGCCAGCAGCCCGACCGGGGGCAGCGGAAGTATGGGCAACGAGCAGTACTTC. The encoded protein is CASSPTGGSGSMGNEQYF.

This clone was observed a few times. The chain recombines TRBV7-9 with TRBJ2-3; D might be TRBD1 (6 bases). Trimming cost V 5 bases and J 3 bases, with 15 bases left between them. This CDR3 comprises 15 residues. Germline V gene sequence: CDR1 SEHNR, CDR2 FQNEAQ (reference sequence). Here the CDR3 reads CASSQTGQGTDTQYF. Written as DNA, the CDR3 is TGTGCCAGCAGCCAAACAGGGCAGGGGACAGATACGCAGTATTTT.

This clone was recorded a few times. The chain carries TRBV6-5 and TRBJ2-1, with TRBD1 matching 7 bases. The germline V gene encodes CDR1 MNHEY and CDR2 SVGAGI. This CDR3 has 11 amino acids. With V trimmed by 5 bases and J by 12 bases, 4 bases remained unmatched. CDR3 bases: TGTGCCAGCAGTCAGACAGGGCGGCAGTTCTTC. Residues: CASSQTGRQFF.

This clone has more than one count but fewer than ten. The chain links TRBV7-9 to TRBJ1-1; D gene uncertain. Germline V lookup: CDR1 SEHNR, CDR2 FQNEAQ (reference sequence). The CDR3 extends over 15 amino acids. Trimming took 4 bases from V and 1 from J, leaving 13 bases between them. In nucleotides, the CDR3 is TGTGCCAGCAGCTGGGCAGGTTATGGGAACACTGAAGCTTTCTTT. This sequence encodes CASSWAGYGNTEAFF. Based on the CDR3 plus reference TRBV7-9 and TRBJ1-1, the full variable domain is DTGVSQNPRHKITKRGQNVTFRCDPISEHNRLYWYRQTLGQGPEFLTYFQNEAQLEKSRLLSDRFSAERPKGSFSTLEIQRTEQGDSAMYLCASSWAGYGNTEAFFGQGTRLTVV.

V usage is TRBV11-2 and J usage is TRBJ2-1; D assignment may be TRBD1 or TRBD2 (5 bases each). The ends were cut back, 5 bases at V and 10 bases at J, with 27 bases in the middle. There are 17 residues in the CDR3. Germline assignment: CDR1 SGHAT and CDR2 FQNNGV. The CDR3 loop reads CASSLLELPGPSGEQFF. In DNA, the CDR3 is TGTGCCAGCAGCCTACTGGAACTGCCGGGACCGTCAGGGGAGCAGTTCTTC.

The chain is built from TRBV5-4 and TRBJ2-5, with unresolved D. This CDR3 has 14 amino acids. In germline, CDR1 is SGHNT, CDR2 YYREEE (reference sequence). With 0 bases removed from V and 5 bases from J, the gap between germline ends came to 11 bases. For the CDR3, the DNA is TGTGCCAGCAGCTTGGACAGCCTAGGGGAGACCCAGTACTTC. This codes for CASSLDSLGETQYF.